What follows are 26 T cell receptor beta chains derived from one specimen sequenced in a study of tissue T cells after allogeneic stem cell transplantation. Only in-frame clones appear in the TCRdb table, and some are missing; sequencing was by immunoSEQ multiplex PCR. This table holds over 40,000 clones, approximately 70% found once. Sequencing was done on a sample of sorted cells pooled from one or two spleens. The source is a pool of C57BL/6 mice in good health.

Comments on this clone: Gene names and germline match the mouse. CDR3 in amino acids: CAWSPNGAETLYF. The sequenced part of the CDR3 DNA is TGTGCCTGGAGCCCGAATGGGGCAGAAACGCTGTAT. V is TRBV31 and J is TRBJ2-3, with D hard to call. With the read ending 1 residue before the CDR3 end, the germline J gene is used to fill in that end. The germline gives CDR1 GKSSPN, CDR2 SITVG. The CDR3 extends over 13 amino acids. V shed 3 bases and J shed 3 bases, with 10 bases lying between them.

Within the sample, this clone is medium-sized. Gene names are mouse gene names. CDR3: CASSDAGQGAERLFF. The CDR3 DNA, read in part, is TGTGCCAGCAGTGATGCGGGACAGGGGGCCGAAAGATTATTT. The V call is TRBV13-3, the J call TRBJ1-4, with 12 bases fitting TRBD1. The read halts 1 residue ahead of the CDR3 end, with the missing end drawn from the germline J gene. V dropped 0 bases and J dropped 7; count of bases not matched to a gene: 1. This CDR3 has 15 residues. CDR1 is NNHDY, CDR2 SYVADS, per germline. The whole variable domain, remainder taken from reference TRBV13-3 and TRBJ1-4, is EAAVTQSPRSKVAVTGGKVTLSCHQTNNHDYMYWYRQDTGHGLRLIHYSYVADSTEKGDIPDGYKASRPSQENFSLILELASLSQTAVYFCASSDAGQGAERLFFGHGTKLSVL.

There are a few counts of this clone. The genes are named according to mouse. The read stops 1 residue short of the end of the CDR3; the missing end is completed from the germline J gene. This rearrangement joins TRBV19 to TRBJ2-7; TRBD2 matches at 10 bases. Germline CDR1 FNHDT, CDR2 SITEND (reference sequence). Trimming took 4 bases from V and 2 from J; bases not matched to a gene: 3. The CDR3 length is 14 residues. The CDR3 sequence: CASSLGGRPYEQYF. The sequenced CDR3 bases are TGTGCCAGCAGTCTGGGGGGGCGACCCTATGAACAGTAC.

This clone was detected a few times. Each gene name is a mouse one. The read gets to within 1 residue of the CDR3 end, and the germline J gene fills in the rest. The V and J genes are TRBV13-2 and TRBJ1-3, with a tentative D call TRBD1 (5 bases). The germline V gene encodes CDR1 NNHNN and CDR2 SYGAGS (reference sequence). With 2 bases removed from V and 2 bases from J, the gap between germline ends came to 5 bases. The CDR3 is 13 residues long. CDR3 bases read: TGTGCCAGCGGTGACAGGGCTGGAAATACGCTCTAT. It yields the protein CASGDRAGNTLY. The full-length CDR3 reads as CASGDRAGNTLYF.

On this clone: The gene symbols are mouse symbols. Read coverage stops 1 residue before the CDR3 terminus; the germline J gene supplies the remainder. This sequence joins TRBV14 and TRBJ2-5, with D perhaps matching TRBD1 (5 bases). This CDR3 has 15 residues. Trimming took off 0 bases at V and 3 bases at J, with 11 bases between the two ends. The V gene's germline CDR1 is SGHDT and CDR2 FRDEAV. The covered CDR3 bases are TGTGCCAGCAGTTTCTACCCCGGACATCAAGACACCCAGTAC. It yields the protein CASSFYPGHQDTQY. The complete CDR3 sequence is CASSFYPGHQDTQYF.

A remark on this clone: Germline and genes: mouse. The DNA ends 1 residue before the CDR3 does, and the rest of the CDR3 is filled in from the germline J gene. This rearrangement joins TRBV19 to TRBJ2-1; 9 bases align to TRBD2. From germline, CDR1 is FNHDT and CDR2 SITEND (reference sequence). Trimming removed 2 bases from V and 6 bases from J; junction bases left unmatched: 0. The CDR3 sequence is 13 residues long. The CDR3 sequence: CASSIGGAAEQFF. The covered CDR3 bases are TGTGCCAGCAGTATTGGGGGGGCTGCTGAGCAGTTC.

Worth noting for this clone: The germline and genes are mouse ones. The DNA ends 1 residue before the CDR3 does, and the rest of the CDR3 is filled in from the germline J gene. V gene TRBV3 combines with J gene TRBJ2-3, with D unresolved. The CDR3 spans 13 residues. The V and J ends lost 4 bases and 0 bases respectively, with 5 bases between them. Germline V gene lookup returns CDR1 SNHLY and CDR2 FYNGKV (reference sequence). The CDR3 bases that were read are TGTGCCAGCAGCTCTGACAGTGCAGAAACGCTGTAT. It translates to CASSSDSAETLY. The full CDR3 sequence reads CASSSDSAETLYF.

This clone was found a few times. Here the gene names and germline are mouse. The observed sequence ends 1 residue before the CDR3 terminus, with the missing tail filled in from the germline J gene. The V call is TRBV12-1, the J call TRBJ2-7, with 11 bases aligning to TRBD2. J lost 3 bases, V lost 4 bases, and 4 bases had no gene match. Germline-derived CDR1 and CDR2 are SGHSN and HYEKVE. The CDR3 covers 14 residues. The sequenced CDR3 bases are TGTGCCAGCTCCATGACTGGGGGGGTCTATGAACAGTAC. Translating gives CASSMTGGVYEQY. The full-length CDR3 reads as CASSMTGGVYEQYF.

This clone was seen just once. Gene and germline names: mouse. This CDR3 reads CASGGGDTYQDTQYF. Partial CDR3 DNA: TGTGCCAGCGGTGGGGGGGACACCTACCAAGACACCCAGTAC. The chain is built from TRBV13-2 and TRBJ2-5; D tentatively fits TRBD1 or TRBD2 (6 bases each). Read coverage stops 1 residue before the CDR3 terminus; the germline J gene supplies the remainder. CDR3 length: 15 residues. The ends were cut back, 3 bases at V and 1 base at J, with 12 bases in the middle. The germline V gene has CDR1 NNHNN and CDR2 SYGAGS (reference sequence).

This clone was detected only once. Genes and germline are mouse. The DNA ends 1 residue before the CDR3 does, and the rest of the CDR3 is filled in from the germline J gene. The chain links TRBV16 to TRBJ2-5; TRBD2 is a possible D gene (6 bases). The V end was cut by 5 bases, the J end by 5 bases, with 17 bases between. The CDR3 contains 15 residues. Germline assignment: CDR1 SGHSA and CDR2 FRNQAP. CDR3 DNA, as far as it was read: TGTGCAAGCAGCACAGTGGGGGAGGGAGGAGACACCCAGTAC. Translating gives CASSTVGEGGDTQY. The full CDR3 reads CASSTVGEGGDTQYF.

Remarks on this clone: Genes here carry mouse names. The CDR3 bases that were read are TGTGCCAGCGGTGATTACAGTTCCTATAATTCGCCCCTCTAC. This codes for CASGDYSSYNSPLY. The CDR3 as a whole reads CASGDYSSYNSPLYF. V gene TRBV13-2 combines with J gene TRBJ1-6; no clear D. From the germline J gene comes the end of the CDR3, since the read stops 1 residue before it. TRBJ1-6 carries the ORF label, with uncertain function. The CDR3 contains 15 residues. Per the germline V gene, CDR1 is NNHNN and CDR2 is SYGAGS (reference sequence). V lost 1 base to trimming and J lost 0 bases, with 5 bases between them.

A remark on this clone: Mouse germline and gene names are used. The DNA ends 1 residue before the CDR3 does, and the rest of the CDR3 is filled in from the germline J gene. Other DNA variants within this sample encode the same CDR3. This rearrangement joins TRBV31 to TRBJ1-2, with unresolved D. This CDR3 has 13 residues. V was trimmed by 0 bases and J by 0 bases, leaving 5 bases between them. Germline V gene sequence: CDR1 GKSSPN, CDR2 SITVG. The sequenced CDR3 bases are TGTGCCTGGAGTCTAGCTGCAAACTCCGACTACACC. Protein sequence: CAWSLAANSDYT. The whole CDR3 sequence reads CAWSLAANSDYTF.

With regard to this clone: The genes and germline here are from mouse. The sequenced fragment ends 1 residue before the CDR3 boundary, so the rest is inferred from the germline J gene. This chain links TRBV1 with TRBJ2-2; TRBD2 might be the D (5 bases). V was trimmed by 1 base and J by 1 base, leaving 7 bases between them. The CDR3 length is 15 residues. Germline V CDR1 and CDR2: NSQYPW, LRSPGD (reference sequence). The part of the CDR3 DNA that was read is TGCACCTGCAGTGCAGGGACTCTAAACACCGGGCAGCTCTAC. Translated: CTCSAGTLNTGQLY. The entire CDR3 is CTCSAGTLNTGQLYF.

The table lists this clone with a few counts. Gene names follow the mouse nomenclature. The read ends 1 residue before the CDR3 terminus; that terminus is restored from the germline J gene. Distinct nucleotide sequences in the sample also encode this CDR3. The chain links TRBV13-2 to TRBJ2-7; D is undetermined. Trimming left V 5 bases short and J 6 bases short, with 3 bases between. There are 9 residues in the CDR3. CDR1 NNHNN and CDR2 SYGAGS come from the germline V gene (reference sequence). CDR3 DNA (partial): TGTGCCAGCGGGGGTGAACAGTAC. Amino acid sequence: CASGGEQY. The full CDR3 reads CASGGEQYF.

Worth noting for this clone: These gene names are mouse names. The CDR3 extends 1 residue past the end of the read, so its final part is completed from the germline J gene. V is TRBV5 and J is TRBJ2-4, with D possibly matching TRBD2 (6 bases). From germline, CDR1 is LGHNA and CDR2 YNLKQL (reference sequence). The CDR3 is 15 amino acids. Trimming took off 1 base at V and 0 bases at J, with 8 bases between the two ends. CDR3 DNA (partial): TGTGCCAGCAGCCAAGCCCTGGGGAGTCAAAACACCTTGTAC. It translates to CASSQALGSQNTLY. Given in full, the CDR3 is CASSQALGSQNTLYF.

In regard to this clone: Here the gene names and germline are mouse. The read is 1 residue too short to cover the CDR3 end, so that end is filled in from the germline J gene. The rearrangement links TRBV31 to TRBJ2-7, with 7 bases matching TRBD2. The CDR3 totals 13 residues. Trimming took 0 bases from V and 2 from J; bases not matched to a gene: 1. Germline values: CDR1 GKSSPN, CDR2 SITVG. The CDR3 bases that were read are TGTGCCTGGAGTCTGGGGGGGACCTATGAACAGTAC. Translated: CAWSLGGTYEQY. The whole CDR3 sequence reads CAWSLGGTYEQYF.

On this clone itself: Gene and germline names: mouse. The read comes to an end 1 residue before the CDR3 does, leaving the germline J gene to fill in the end. V is TRBV12-2 and J is TRBJ2-1; tentative D call: TRBD1 (6 bases). This CDR3 contains 15 residues. Per the germline V gene, CDR1 is SGHLS and CDR2 is HYDKME. V shed 0 bases and J shed 2 bases, with 10 bases lying between them. This CDR3 reads CASSLEGTYYAEQFF. The sequenced part of the CDR3 DNA is TGTGCCAGCTCTCTCGAGGGGACATACTATGCTGAGCAGTTC.

This clone was counted a single time. Gene names and germline match the mouse. The CDR3 extends 1 residue past the end of the read, so its final part is completed from the germline J gene. J is TRBJ1-4 and V is TRBV13-1; D is uncertain. V lost 0 bases to trimming and J lost 3 bases, with 6 bases between them. Per the germline V gene, CDR1 is NSHNY and CDR2 is SYGAGN. The CDR3 covers 14 residues. CDR3 sequence reads: CASSDAAANERLFF. Partial CDR3 DNA: TGTGCCAGCAGTGATGCAGCCGCCAACGAAAGATTATTT. Full variable domain (rest looked up from reference TRBV13-1 and TRBJ1-4): EAAVTQSPRNKVTVTGGNVTLSCRQTNSHNYMYWYRQDTGHGLRLIHYSYGAGNLRIGDVPDGYKATRTTQEDFFLLLELASPSQTSLYFCASSDAAANERLFFGHGTKLSVL.

A word on this clone: Any gene name here is a mouse gene name. Read data end 1 residue before the CDR3 end; the end is taken from the germline J gene. The sample carries other DNA sequences with the same CDR3. The V and J genes are TRBV15 and TRBJ1-1; D perhaps matches TRBD1 (5 bases). The V gene lost 1 base and the J gene lost 2 bases, with 8 bases spanning the gap. CDR1 is SGHND and CDR2 is FRSKSL in the germline V gene. This CDR3 has 14 residues. CDR3 DNA (partial): TGTGCCAGCAGTTTAGGAGGGGCCAACACAGAAGTCTTC. Its protein is CASSLGGANTEVF. Given in full, the CDR3 is CASSLGGANTEVFF.

Remarks on this clone: Genes and germline come from the mouse. The CDR3 is cut off 1 residue early in the read; its end comes from the germline J gene. The rearrangement joins TRBV5 to TRBJ2-2; D tentatively fits TRBD1 or TRBD2 (7 bases each). Looked up from germline, CDR1 is LGHNA and CDR2 is YNLKQL (reference sequence). The V gene lost 0 bases and the J gene lost 4 bases, with 9 bases spanning the gap. The CDR3 sequence is 15 residues long. This CDR3 is CASSQDRGGTGQLYF. CDR3 DNA, as far as it was read: TGTGCCAGCAGCCAAGACAGGGGGGGCACCGGGCAGCTCTAC.

This clone was detected a few times. Gene labels here are mouse ones. The read ends 1 residue shy of where the CDR3 ends; the end is completed using the germline J gene. This chain links TRBV31 with TRBJ2-7; TRBD2 aligns across 9 bases. The CDR3 runs 14 residues. Germline values: CDR1 GKSSPN, CDR2 SITVG. J was trimmed by 3 bases and V by 0 bases; bases with no gene match: 3. The CDR3 DNA, read in part, is TGTGCCTGGAGTCTCGACTGGGGGAACTATGAACAGTAC. Its translation is CAWSLDWGNYEQY. The full CDR3 protein is CAWSLDWGNYEQYF.

Points on this clone: The germline and genes are mouse ones. The CDR3 end lies 1 residue beyond the end of the read and is filled in from the germline J gene. V usage is TRBV31 and J usage is TRBJ2-7; D ambiguous. Germline-derived CDR1 and CDR2 are GKSSPN and SITVG. The V end was cut by 0 bases, the J end by 0 bases, with 9 bases between. The CDR3 consists of 14 residues. The sequenced CDR3 bases are TGTGCCTGGAGTCTACCTGGCCTCTCCTATGAACAGTAC. Protein product: CAWSLPGLSYEQY. The full CDR3 is CAWSLPGLSYEQYF.

Notes on this clone: Any gene name here is a mouse gene name. Read sequence stops 1 residue before the CDR3 end, and the germline J gene provides the missing end. V gene TRBV12-2 combines with J gene TRBJ2-1, with 10 bases that match TRBD2. CDR3 length: 16 amino acids. The germline CDR1 and CDR2 sequences are SGHLS and HYDKME. With 2 bases clipped from V and 1 base from J, the junction kept 4 bases outside the gene matches. CDR3 amino acids: CASSPVTGGNYAEQFF. The sequenced part of the CDR3 DNA is TGTGCCAGCTCTCCGGTGACTGGGGGGAACTATGCTGAGCAGTTC. Full variable domain (rest looked up from reference TRBV12-2 and TRBJ2-1): NSGVVQSPRYIIKGKGERSILKCIPISGHLSVAWYQQTQGQELKFFIQHYDKMERDKGNLPSRFSVQQFDDYHSEMNMSALELEDSAVYFCASSPVTGGNYAEQFFGPGTRLTVL.

Of note for this clone: The genes and germline here are from mouse. The CDR3 here is CASSLGTGEQYF. CDR3 DNA (partial): TGTGCCAGCAGCCTCGGGACGGGGGAACAGTAC. This sequence joins TRBV3 and TRBJ2-7, with D perhaps TRBD1 or TRBD2 (5 bases each). The sequence runs out 1 residue before the end of the CDR3; the remainder is reconstructed from the germline J gene. Deletions cut 5 bases from V and 7 bases from J, with 12 bases between. The CDR3 is 12 amino acids. Germline V lookup: CDR1 SNHLY, CDR2 FYNGKV (reference sequence).

Remarks on this clone: Mouse gene names and germline throughout. The read terminates 1 residue before the CDR3 end, so the remaining end is supplied by the germline J gene. V gene TRBV1 combines with J gene TRBJ2-1; 9 bases match TRBD2. V was clipped by 0 bases and J by 8 bases; unmatched bases: 5. Germline loops: CDR1 NSQYPW, CDR2 LRSPGD (reference sequence). The CDR3 runs 15 residues. The sequenced part of the CDR3 DNA is TGCACCTGCAGTGCAGAAGTGGGGGGGCGCTCTGAGCAGTTC. Translating it yields CTCSAEVGGRSEQF. The whole CDR3 region reads CTCSAEVGGRSEQFF.

This clone was counted only a few times. These gene names are mouse names. The read falls 1 residue short of the CDR3 end, and the missing part is taken from the germline J gene. J is TRBJ2-7 and V is TRBV16, with TRBD1 matching over 7 bases. Trimming removed 1 base from V and 6 bases from J; junction bases left unmatched: 0. The germline V gene has CDR1 SGHSA and CDR2 FRNQAP. The CDR3 length is 12 residues. The CDR3 protein is CASSLGTGEQYF. CDR3 bases read: TGTGCAAGCAGCTTAGGGACAGGTGAACAGTAC.